Below are 21 T cell receptor beta chains sequenced from a single sample in a study of blood T cell repertoires in COVID-19. TCRdb's table, derived via immunoSEQ multiplex PCR, lists solely in-frame clones and lacks some. The table has 150,000 to 200,000 clones, less than 90% seen once. The sequenced sample was peripheral blood. The receptor set was obtained from a woman in her sixties or seventies with COVID-19, enrolled during active disease.

The CDR3 is CASSSQRSQPQHF. Written as DNA, the CDR3 is TGTGCCAGCAGCTCACAAAGATCGCAGCCCCAGCATTTT. The chain couples TRBV12-3 or TRBV12-4 to TRBJ1-5; no clear D. CDR3 length equals 13 residues. Trimming left V 6 bases short and J 7 bases short, with 13 bases between.

The chain recombines TRBV5-4 with TRBJ2-7, with a weak D call TRBD1 (8 bases). Germline CDR1 reads SGHNT; CDR2 reads YYREEE (reference sequence). V was cut by 4 bases and J by 0 bases, with 11 bases left in between. The CDR3 runs 14 residues. The CDR3: CASSHRGGSYEQYF. CDR3 in DNA: TGTGCCAGCAGCCACAGGGGGGGCTCCTACGAGCAGTACTTC.

This clone turned up a few times. The J gene is TRBJ2-6, the V gene TRBV10-3; maybe TRBD1 (6 bases). The CDR3 sequence is 18 residues long. Germline lookup yields CDR1 ENHRY and CDR2 SYGVKD. Trimming took 0 bases from V and 0 from J, leaving 12 bases between them. The CDR3 here is CAISESQGSNSGANVLTF. CDR3 coding DNA: TGTGCCATCAGTGAGTCGCAGGGGTCCAACTCTGGGGCCAACGTCCTGACTTTC.

The chain has TRBV19 and TRBJ2-5; 9 bases line up with TRBD2. V shed 7 bases and J 5 bases; nucleotides not matched to a gene: 14. CDR3 size: 16 residues. Germline V gene lookup returns CDR1 LNHDA and CDR2 SQIVND (reference sequence). CDR3 sequence (DNA): TGTGCCAGTAATAATAACATAGCGGGAGAGGGGGAGACCCAGTACTTC. As protein: CASNNNIAGEGETQYF.

This clone has only a few counts. This chain connects TRBV7-2 to TRBJ1-3; 10 positions agree with TRBD1. CDR3 length: 17 amino acids. The V segment lost 7 bases and the J segment 0 bases; nucleotides outside the gene matches: 9. Per germline, CDR1 SGHTA and CDR2 FQGNSA. CDR3 sequence: CASMRDRGINSGNTIYF. The CDR3 DNA sequence: TGTGCCAGCATGCGGGACAGGGGCATTAACTCTGGAAACACCATATATTTT.

In DNA, the CDR3 is TGTGCCAGCAGCTCGTTAACAGGGCGGGTCACTGAAGCTTTCTTT. This translates into CASSSLTGRVTEAFF. The rearrangement uses TRBV27 and TRBJ1-1; D possibly corresponds to TRBD1 (6 bases). CDR1 is MNHEY, CDR2 SMNVEV, per germline (reference sequence). V was pared by 6 bases and J by 4 bases, with 18 bases between. The CDR3 is 15 amino acids.

The rearrangement joins TRBV7-2 to TRBJ1-1; 7 bases match TRBD1. The CDR3 runs to 14 residues. Germline assignment: CDR1 SGHTA and CDR2 FQGNSA. Trimming took 8 bases from V and 2 from J; bases not matched to a gene: 8. The CDR3: CASGKDRQNTEAFF. The DNA for the CDR3 is TGTGCCAGCGGGAAGGACAGGCAAAACACTGAAGCTTTCTTT. The full variable domain, its missing parts supplied by reference TRBV7-2 and TRBJ1-1, is GAGVSQSPSNKVTEKGKDVELRCDPISGHTALYWYRQSLGQGLEFLIYFQGNSAPDKSGLPSDRFSAERTGGSVSTLTIQRTQQEDSAVYLCASGKDRQNTEAFFGQGTRLTVV.

The genes are TRBV29-1 and TRBJ2-3; 10 nucleotides agree with TRBD1. V was pared by 3 bases and J by 1 base, with 19 bases of the junction left unmatched. From germline, CDR1 is SQVTM and CDR2 ANQGSEA. The CDR3 covers 20 residues. CDR3: CSVDYRDRGFPRLRTDTQYF. CDR3 DNA: TGCAGCGTTGACTACCGGGACAGGGGTTTTCCCCGCCTCCGCACAGATACGCAGTATTTT.

The V call is TRBV5-8, the J call TRBJ2-5; D possibly corresponds to TRBD2 (5 bases). Trimming left V 4 bases short and J 2 bases short, with 15 bases between. Germline V gene lookup returns CDR1 SGHTS and CDR2 YDEGEE. The CDR3 runs to 15 residues. CDR3 bases: TGTGCCAGCAGCCTCCCGGGGTGGGCTCAAGAGACCCAGTACTTC. Amino acid sequence: CASSLPGWAQETQYF.

The chain combines TRBV28 with TRBJ2-4, with no clear D. Trimming took off 5 bases at V and 6 bases at J, with 8 bases between the two ends. CDR1 is MDHEN, CDR2 SYDVKM, per germline. CDR3 size: 12 residues. As DNA, the CDR3 is TGTGCCAGCAGTCCACGACTAAACATTCAGTACTTC. Residues: CASSPRLNIQYF.

J is TRBJ2-7 and V is TRBV6-2 or TRBV6-3; TRBD1 aligns across 8 bases. J was trimmed by 5 bases and V by 4 bases; bases with no gene match: 10. The length of the CDR3 is 15 residues. Germline V gene lookup returns CDR1 MNHEY and CDR2 SVGEGT. The CDR3 reads CASSSYRGETDEQYF. CDR3 in DNA: TGTGCCAGCAGTTCCTACAGGGGGGAAACAGACGAGCAGTACTTC.

The chain employs TRBV4-2 and TRBJ1-1; tentatively, D is TRBD1 (5 bases). The CDR3 loop spans 14 amino acids. Germline V gene data show CDR1 as LGHNA and CDR2 as YNFKEQ. V lost 4 bases and J lost 7, with 16 bases in between. CDR3 sequence reads: CASSLRREIGEAFF. The CDR3 DNA is TGTGCCAGCAGCCTACGCAGGGAAATTGGTGAAGCTTTCTTT.

V usage is TRBV7-2 and J usage is TRBJ1-1; 8 nucleotides line up with TRBD1. The CDR3 is made up of 14 amino acids. The V segment lost 8 bases and the J segment 5 bases; nucleotides outside the gene matches: 10. From germline, CDR1 is SGHTA and CDR2 FQGNSA. The CDR3, as DNA: TGTGCCAGCGCCAGGGACAGGATTTTTACTGAAGCTTTCTTT. It yields the protein CASARDRIFTEAFF.

For the CDR3, the DNA is TGTGCCGGCCAGGGGAAGGGGGCGCGAGATACGCAGTATTTT. It yields the protein CAGQGKGARDTQYF. The chain employs TRBV30 and TRBJ2-3; 7 bases match TRBD1. Germline V lookup: CDR1 GTSNPN, CDR2 SVGIG (reference sequence). CDR3 size: 14 residues. J gave up 5 bases and V 8 bases, and 13 bases lay outside the gene matches.

V and J are TRBV5-6 and TRBJ1-1, with D hard to call. In germline, CDR1 is SGHDT, CDR2 YYEEEE. The germline V and J ends were trimmed by 4 bases and 4 bases, with 14 bases remaining between them. CDR3 size: 14 residues. In nucleotides, the CDR3 is TGTGCCAGCAGCAGATTCGGTAGCACCACTGAAGCTTTCTTT. The encoded protein is CASSRFGSTTEAFF.

The chain employs TRBV7-3 and TRBJ2-5, with D perhaps matching TRBD2 (6 bases). CDR3 length equals 15 residues. V was shortened by 5 bases and J by 1 base, with 14 bases between the two germline ends. Germline V gene sequence: CDR1 SGHTA, CDR2 FQGTGA. The DNA for the CDR3 is TGTGCCAGCAGCGTAAGCGGACTATCCCAAGAGACCCAGTACTTC. Amino acids: CASSVSGLSQETQYF.

V usage is TRBV28 and J usage is TRBJ1-1; unclear D gene. The CDR3 has 11 residues. Germline CDR1 and CDR2: MDHEN and SYDVKM. The V and J ends lost 5 bases and 10 bases respectively, with 11 bases between them. CDR3 nucleotide sequence: TGTGCCAGCAGTACCCAGGAGGCAGCTTTCTTT. This encodes CASSTQEAAFF.

This rearrangement joins TRBV5-4 to TRBJ1-1, with 12 bases fitting TRBD1. From germline, CDR1 is SGHNT and CDR2 YYREEE (reference sequence). The V gene end was trimmed by 2 bases and the J gene end by 1 base; junction bases not matched to a gene: 6. The CDR3 extends over 17 amino acids. CDR3 residues: CASSFPGTGGANTEAFF. In DNA, the CDR3 is TGTGCCAGCAGCTTTCCGGGGACAGGGGGCGCGAACACTGAAGCTTTCTTT.

This rearrangement joins TRBV28 to TRBJ2-3; unclear D gene. Trimming pared 3 bases from V and 14 bases from J, leaving 18 bases between. Germline loops: CDR1 MDHEN, CDR2 SYDVKM. CDR3 length equals 13 residues. The DNA for the CDR3 is TGTGCCAGCAGTTTCTCCAATGTCGTAGGAGCGTATTTT. It is translated as CASSFSNVVGAYF.

V gene TRBV7-9 combines with J gene TRBJ2-7; 12 nucleotides align to TRBD2. This CDR3 comprises 17 residues. From germline, CDR1 is SEHNR and CDR2 FQNEAQ (reference sequence). V lost 5 bases to trimming and J lost 4 bases; unmatched junction nucleotides: 12. CDR3 loop: CASSPHRTSGNSYEQYF. Here the CDR3 DNA reads TGTGCCAGCAGCCCCCACAGGACTAGCGGGAACTCTTACGAGCAGTACTTC.

This clone was recorded a few times. The chain is built from TRBV5-6 and TRBJ2-1, with 9 bases fitting TRBD2. The CDR3 runs to 17 residues. Germline loops: CDR1 SGHDT, CDR2 YYEEEE. The V gene end was trimmed by 3 bases and the J gene end by 3 bases; junction bases not matched to a gene: 10. The CDR3 loop reads CASSYYLTSGGYNEQFF. The DNA of the CDR3 is TGTGCCAGCAGCTATTACTTGACTAGCGGTGGCTACAATGAGCAGTTCTTC.